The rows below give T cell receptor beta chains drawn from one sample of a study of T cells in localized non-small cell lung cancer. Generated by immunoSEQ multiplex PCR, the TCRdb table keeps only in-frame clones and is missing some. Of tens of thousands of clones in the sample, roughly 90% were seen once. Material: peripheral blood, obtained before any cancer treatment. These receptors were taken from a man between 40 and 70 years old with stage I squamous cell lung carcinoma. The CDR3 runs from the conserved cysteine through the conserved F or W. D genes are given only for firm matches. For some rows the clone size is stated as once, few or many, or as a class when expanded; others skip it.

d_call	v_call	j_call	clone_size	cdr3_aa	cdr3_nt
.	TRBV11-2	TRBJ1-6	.	CASSLFFSGNSPLHF	TGTGCCAGCAGCCTATTCTTCTCGGGGAATTCACCCCTCCACTTT
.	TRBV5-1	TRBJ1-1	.	CASSFLGTTEAFF	TGCGCCAGCAGCTTTCTGGGTACCACTGAAGCTTTCTTT
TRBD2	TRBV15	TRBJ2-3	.	CATSRGGSGGQTGTQYF	TGTGCCACCAGCAGAGGGGGTAGCGGGGGCCAGACGGGTACGCAGTATTTT
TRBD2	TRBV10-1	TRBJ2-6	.	CASSQAGSGANVLTF	TGCGCCAGCAGCCAAGCGGGGTCTGGGGCCAACGTCCTGACTTTC
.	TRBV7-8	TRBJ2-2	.	CASSSAGRNTGELFF	TGTGCCAGCAGCTCCGCGGGTAGGAACACCGGGGAGCTGTTTTTT
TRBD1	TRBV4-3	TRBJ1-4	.	CASSPGDRGNEKLFF	TGCGCCAGCAGCCCGGGGGACAGGGGGAATGAAAAACTGTTTTTT
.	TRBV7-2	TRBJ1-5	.	CASSFGRNQPQHF	TGTGCCAGCAGCTTCGGCCGAAATCAGCCCCAGCATTTT
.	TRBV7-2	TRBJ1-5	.	CASSLSVNQPQHF	TGTGCCAGCAGCTTATCGGTAAATCAGCCCCAGCATTTT
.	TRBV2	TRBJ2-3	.	CASSEAYITDTQYF	TGTGCCAGCAGTGAGGCTTACATCACAGATACGCAGTATTTT
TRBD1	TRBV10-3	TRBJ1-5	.	CAISSRDSSNQPQHF	TGTGCCATCAGCAGCCGGGACAGTAGTAATCAGCCCCAGCATTTT
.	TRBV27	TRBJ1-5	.	CASSPTGSTQPQHF	TGTGCCAGCAGTCCCACAGGGTCTACTCAGCCCCAGCATTTT
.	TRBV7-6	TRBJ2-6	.	CASSAAGAGSGANVLTF	TGTGCCAGCAGCGCCGCGGGCGCCGGGTCTGGGGCCAACGTCCTGACTTTC
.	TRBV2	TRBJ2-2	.	CASALARVTNTGELFF	TGTGCCAGCGCCCTGGCCCGGGTAACGAACACCGGGGAGCTGTTTTTT
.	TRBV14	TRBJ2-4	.	CASSQSRNIQYF	TGTGCCAGCAGCCAAAGTAGAAACATTCAGTACTTC
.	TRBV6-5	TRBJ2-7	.	CASRLKGWDYEQYF	TGTGCCAGCAGACTAAAAGGCTGGGACTACGAGCAGTACTTC
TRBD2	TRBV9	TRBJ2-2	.	CASSVGTSGGTGELFF	TGTGCCAGCAGCGTAGGGACTAGCGGGGGCACCGGGGAGCTGTTTTTT
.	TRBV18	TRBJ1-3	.	CASSPEGRFSGNTIYF	TGTGCCAGCTCACCAGAGGGCAGGTTCTCTGGAAACACCATATATTTT
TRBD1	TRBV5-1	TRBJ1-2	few	CASSLGDRAEGYTF	TGCGCCAGCAGCTTGGGGGACAGGGCCGAGGGCTACACCTTC
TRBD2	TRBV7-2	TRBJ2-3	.	CASSFSGLSTDTQYF	TGTGCCAGCAGCTTCTCGGGACTATCCACAGATACGCAGTATTTT
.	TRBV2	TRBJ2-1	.	CASTQSSYNEQFF	TGTGCCAGCACACAGAGCTCCTACAATGAGCAGTTCTTC
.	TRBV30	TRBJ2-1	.	CAWSRGLDNEQFF	TGTGCCTGGAGTAGGGGTTTGGACAATGAGCAGTTCTTC
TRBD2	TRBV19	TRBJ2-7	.	CASSIRSGGSYEQYF	TGTGCCAGTAGTATAAGGAGCGGGGGCTCCTACGAGCAGTACTTC
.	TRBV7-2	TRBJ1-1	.	CASSLVLDRSEAFF	TGTGCCAGCAGCTTAGTTCTGGACAGATCTGAAGCTTTCTTT
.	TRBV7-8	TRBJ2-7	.	CASSLAWREQYF	TGTGCCAGCAGCTTAGCATGGCGAGAGCAGTACTTC
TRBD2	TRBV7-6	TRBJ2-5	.	CASSLEGGRGQGTQYF	TGTGCCAGCAGCTTAGAGGGTGGGAGGGGCCAAGGAACCCAGTACTTC
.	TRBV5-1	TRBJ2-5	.	CASSSGQIQETQYF	TGCGCCAGCAGCTCTGGACAGATCCAAGAGACCCAGTACTTC
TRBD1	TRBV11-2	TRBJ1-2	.	CASSEDRVGGYTF	TGTGCCAGCAGTGAGGACAGGGTGGGCGGCTACACCTTC
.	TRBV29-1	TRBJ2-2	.	CSVWTDLNTGELFF	TGCAGCGTTTGGACAGACTTGAACACCGGGGAGCTGTTTTTT
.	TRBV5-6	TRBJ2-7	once	CASSLLVPQFGQYF	TGTGCCAGCAGCTTGTTAGTTCCTCAGTTCGGGCAGTACTTC
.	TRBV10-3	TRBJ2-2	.	CAISSQGNTGELFF	TGTGCCATCAGTTCTCAGGGGAACACCGGGGAGCTGTTTTTT
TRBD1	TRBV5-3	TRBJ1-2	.	CARKDRAWIYGYTF	TGTGCCAGAAAAGACAGGGCGTGGATCTATGGCTACACCTTC
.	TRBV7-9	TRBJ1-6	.	CASSLVDSPLHF	TGTGCCAGCAGCTTAGTAGATTCACCCCTCCACTTT
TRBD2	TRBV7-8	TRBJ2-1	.	CASSLARGSSYNEQFF	TGTGCCAGCAGCTTAGCTCGCGGGAGCTCCTACAATGAGCAGTTCTTC
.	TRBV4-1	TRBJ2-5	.	CASSQDERGEQETQYF	TGCGCCAGCAGCCAAGATGAGAGGGGGGAACAAGAGACCCAGTACTTC
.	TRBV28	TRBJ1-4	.	CASSPQQGTNEKLFF	TGTGCCAGCAGTCCGCAACAGGGAACTAATGAAAAACTGTTTTTT
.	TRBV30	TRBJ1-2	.	CAWSVRGGYGYTF	TGTGCCTGGAGTGTAAGGGGTGGCTATGGCTACACCTTC
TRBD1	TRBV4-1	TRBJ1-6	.	CASSQRQGSYNSPLHF	TGCGCCAGCAGCCAACGACAGGGATCCTATAATTCACCCCTCCACTTT
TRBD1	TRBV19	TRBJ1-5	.	CASRKDRVGNQPQHF	TGTGCCAGTAGGAAGGACAGGGTTGGCAATCAGCCCCAGCATTTT
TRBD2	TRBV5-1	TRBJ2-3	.	CASSSQGLDTDTQYF	TGCGCCAGCAGCTCCCAGGGACTAGACACAGATACGCAGTATTTT
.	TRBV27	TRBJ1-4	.	CASRRWSTTNEKLFF	TGTGCCAGCAGAAGATGGTCAACAACTAATGAAAAACTGTTTTTT
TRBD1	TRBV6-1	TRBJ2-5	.	CASSAATGGRETQYF	TGTGCCAGCAGTGCGGCGACAGGGGGCAGAGAGACCCAGTACTTC
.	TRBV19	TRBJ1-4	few	CASSQRGGEKLFF	TGTGCCAGTAGTCAGAGAGGAGGTGAAAAACTGTTTTTT
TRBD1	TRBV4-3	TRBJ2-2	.	CASSQETGANTGELFF	TGCGCCAGCAGCCAAGAGACAGGGGCGAACACCGGGGAGCTGTTTTTT
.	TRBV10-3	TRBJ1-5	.	CAISESNRSRIDQPQHF	TGTGCCATCAGTGAGTCGAACCGGAGTAGGATCGATCAGCCCCAGCATTTT
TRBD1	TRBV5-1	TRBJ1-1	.	CASSADDRGLTEAFF	TGCGCCAGCAGCGCCGATGACAGGGGGCTCACTGAAGCTTTCTTT
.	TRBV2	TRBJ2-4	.	CASTLGPRGAKNIQYF	TGTGCCAGCACCCTCGGACCCCGGGGAGCCAAAAACATTCAGTACTTC
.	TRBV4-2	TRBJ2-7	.	CASSQGLSTHYEQYF	TGTGCCAGCAGCCAAGGGCTTTCAACACACTACGAGCAGTACTTC
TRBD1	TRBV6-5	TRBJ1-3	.	CASSYSPQGARNTIYF	TGTGCCAGCAGTTACTCCCCGCAGGGGGCAAGAAACACCATATATTTT
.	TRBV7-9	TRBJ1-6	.	CASSSRDNYSPLHF	TGTGCCAGCAGCTCCCGGGACAATTATTCACCCCTCCACTTT